The entry below gives a single T cell receptor (beta chain) sequence along with its context. Its specificity is not known. Generated by immunoSEQ multiplex PCR, the TCRdb table keeps only in-frame clones and is missing some. Of over 110,000 clones listed, almost 95% are singletons. The record originates from a study of T cell responses to AZD1222 COVID-19 vaccine. The study, taken as a whole, reports: Only a handful of AZD1222 recipients, roughly 6 in all, had baseline seropositivity. Repertoire sampling happened only post peak T cell response.

The TCR sequence derives from an adult who received the AZD1222 COVID-19 vaccine. The source was peripheral blood, collected 28 days after the second AZD1222 dose.

DNA of the CDR3: TGTGCCAGCAGCCTAGAAAGGACAGCAACTTCGGGCGGGCTGTTTTTT. Translation gives CASSLERTATSGGLFF. This rearrangement joins TRBV4-2 to TRBJ1-4, with D possibly being TRBD1 (6 bases). Germline values: CDR1 LGHNA, CDR2 YNFKEQ. V was clipped by 4 bases and J by 14 bases, with 26 bases between them. The CDR3 contains 16 residues.